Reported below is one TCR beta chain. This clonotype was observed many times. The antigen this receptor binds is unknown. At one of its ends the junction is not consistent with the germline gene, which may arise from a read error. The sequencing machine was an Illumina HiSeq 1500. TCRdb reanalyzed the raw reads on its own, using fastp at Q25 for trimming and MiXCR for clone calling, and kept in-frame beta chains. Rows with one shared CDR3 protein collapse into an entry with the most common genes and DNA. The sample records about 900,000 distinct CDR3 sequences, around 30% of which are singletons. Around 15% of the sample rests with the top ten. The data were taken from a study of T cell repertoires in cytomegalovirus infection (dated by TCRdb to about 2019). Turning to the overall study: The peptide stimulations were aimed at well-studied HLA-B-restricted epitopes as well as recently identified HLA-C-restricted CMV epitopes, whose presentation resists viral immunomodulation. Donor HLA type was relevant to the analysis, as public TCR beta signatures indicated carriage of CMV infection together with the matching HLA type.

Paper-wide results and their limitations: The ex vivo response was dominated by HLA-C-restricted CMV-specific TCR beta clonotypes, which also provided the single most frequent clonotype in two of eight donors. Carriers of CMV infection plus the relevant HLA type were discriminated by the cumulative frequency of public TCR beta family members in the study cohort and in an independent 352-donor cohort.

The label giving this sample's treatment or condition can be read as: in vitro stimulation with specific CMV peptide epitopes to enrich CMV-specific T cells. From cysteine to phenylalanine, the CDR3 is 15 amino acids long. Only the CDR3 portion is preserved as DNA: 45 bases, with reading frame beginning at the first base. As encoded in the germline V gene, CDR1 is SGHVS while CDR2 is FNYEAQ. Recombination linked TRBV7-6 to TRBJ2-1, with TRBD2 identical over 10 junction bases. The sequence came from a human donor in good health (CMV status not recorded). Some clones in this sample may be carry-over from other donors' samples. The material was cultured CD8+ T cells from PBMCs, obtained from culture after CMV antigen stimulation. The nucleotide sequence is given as TGTGCCAGCAGCCTAGCCAGCGGGGGGGCTGATGAGCAGTTCTTC. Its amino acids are CASSLASGGADEQFF.